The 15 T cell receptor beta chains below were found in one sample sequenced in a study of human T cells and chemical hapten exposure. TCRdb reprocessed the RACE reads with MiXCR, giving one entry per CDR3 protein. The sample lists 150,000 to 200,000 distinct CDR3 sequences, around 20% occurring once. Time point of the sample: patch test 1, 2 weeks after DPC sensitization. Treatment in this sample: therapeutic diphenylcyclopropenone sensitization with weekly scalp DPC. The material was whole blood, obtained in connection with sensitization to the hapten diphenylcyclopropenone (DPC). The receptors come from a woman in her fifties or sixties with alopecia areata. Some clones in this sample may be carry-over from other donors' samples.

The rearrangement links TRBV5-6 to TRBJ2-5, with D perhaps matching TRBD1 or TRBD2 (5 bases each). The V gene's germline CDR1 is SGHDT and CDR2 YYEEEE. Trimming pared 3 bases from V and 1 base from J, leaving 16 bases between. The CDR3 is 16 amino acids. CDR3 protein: CASSSIGTWTQETQYF. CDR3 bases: TGTGCCAGCAGCTCAATCGGGACGTGGACCCAAGAGACCCAGTACTTC.

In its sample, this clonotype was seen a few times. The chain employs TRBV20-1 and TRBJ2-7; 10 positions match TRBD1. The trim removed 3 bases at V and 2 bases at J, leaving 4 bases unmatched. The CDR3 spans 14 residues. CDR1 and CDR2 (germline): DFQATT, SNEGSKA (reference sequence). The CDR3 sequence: CSARGGQGTYEQYF. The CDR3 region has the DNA TGCAGTGCTAGGGGGGGACAGGGGACCTACGAGCAGTACTTC.

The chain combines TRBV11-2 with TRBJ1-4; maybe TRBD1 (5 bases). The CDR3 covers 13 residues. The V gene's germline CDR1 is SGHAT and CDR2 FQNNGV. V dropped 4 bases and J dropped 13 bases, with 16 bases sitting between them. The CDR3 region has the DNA TGTGCCAGCAGCTCAGGGACTTTTCTGCGACTGTTTTTT. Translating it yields CASSSGTFLRLFF.

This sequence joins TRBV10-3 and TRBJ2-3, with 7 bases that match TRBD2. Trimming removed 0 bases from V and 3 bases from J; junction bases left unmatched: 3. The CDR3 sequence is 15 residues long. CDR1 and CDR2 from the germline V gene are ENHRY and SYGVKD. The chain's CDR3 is CAISESGLVTDTQYF. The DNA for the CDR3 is TGTGCCATCAGTGAGTCCGGACTAGTGACAGATACGCAGTATTTT.

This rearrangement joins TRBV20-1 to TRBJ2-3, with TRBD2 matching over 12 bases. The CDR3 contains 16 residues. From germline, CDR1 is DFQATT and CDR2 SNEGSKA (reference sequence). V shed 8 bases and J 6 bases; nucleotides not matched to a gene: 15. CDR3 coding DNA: TGCAGTATCGTAACCCCGACTAGCGGGAGAACTGATACGCAGTATTTT. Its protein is CSIVTPTSGRTDTQYF.

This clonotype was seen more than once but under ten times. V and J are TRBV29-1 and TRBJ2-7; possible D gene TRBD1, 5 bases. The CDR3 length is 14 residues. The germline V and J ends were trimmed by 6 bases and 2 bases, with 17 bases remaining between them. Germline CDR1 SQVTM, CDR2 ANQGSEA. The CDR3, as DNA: TGCAGCGTCCAACCGAACGACAGTCCCTACGAGCAGTACTTC. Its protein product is CSVQPNDSPYEQYF.

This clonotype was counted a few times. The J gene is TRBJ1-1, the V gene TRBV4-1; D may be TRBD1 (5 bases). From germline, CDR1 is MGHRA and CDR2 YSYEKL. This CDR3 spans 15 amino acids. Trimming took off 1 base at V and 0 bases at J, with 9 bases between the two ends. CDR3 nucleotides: TGCGCCAGCAGCCAAGCTGGGGGAATGAACACTGAAGCTTTCTTT. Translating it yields CASSQAGGMNTEAFF.

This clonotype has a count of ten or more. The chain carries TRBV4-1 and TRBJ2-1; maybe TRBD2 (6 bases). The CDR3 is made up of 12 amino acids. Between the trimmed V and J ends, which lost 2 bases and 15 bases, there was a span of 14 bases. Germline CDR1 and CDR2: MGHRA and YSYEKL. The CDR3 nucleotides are TGCGCCAGCAGCCAAAGACCCGGGACTGTGTTCTTC. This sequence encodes CASSQRPGTVFF.

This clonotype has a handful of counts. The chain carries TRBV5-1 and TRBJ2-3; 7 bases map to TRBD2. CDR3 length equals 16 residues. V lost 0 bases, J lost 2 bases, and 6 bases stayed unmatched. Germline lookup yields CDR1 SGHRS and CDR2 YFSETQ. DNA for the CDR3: TGCGCCAGCAGCTTGGTTGGCGGGAGCCCCACAGATACGCAGTATTTT. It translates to CASSLVGGSPTDTQYF.

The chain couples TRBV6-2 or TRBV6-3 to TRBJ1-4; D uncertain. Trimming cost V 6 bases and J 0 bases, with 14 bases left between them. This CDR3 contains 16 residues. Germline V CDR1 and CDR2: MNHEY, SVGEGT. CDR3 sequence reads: CASSLDSPATNEKLFF. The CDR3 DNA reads TGTGCCAGCAGCCTAGATAGCCCTGCAACTAATGAAAAACTGTTTTTT.

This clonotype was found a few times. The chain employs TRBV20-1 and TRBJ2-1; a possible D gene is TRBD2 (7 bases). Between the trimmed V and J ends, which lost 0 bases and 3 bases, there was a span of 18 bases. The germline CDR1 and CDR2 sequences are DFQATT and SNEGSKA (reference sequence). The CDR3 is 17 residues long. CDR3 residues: CSARDWIQGGSYNEQFF. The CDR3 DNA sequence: TGCAGTGCTAGAGATTGGATACAGGGCGGGAGCTACAATGAGCAGTTCTTC.

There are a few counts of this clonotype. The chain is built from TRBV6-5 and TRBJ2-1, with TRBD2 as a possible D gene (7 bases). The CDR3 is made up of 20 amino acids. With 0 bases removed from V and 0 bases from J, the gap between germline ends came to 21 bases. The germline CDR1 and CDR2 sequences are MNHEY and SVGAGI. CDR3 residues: CASSYSGGRSGMGSYNEQFF. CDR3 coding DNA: TGTGCCAGCAGTTACTCAGGGGGAAGAAGCGGGATGGGCTCCTACAATGAGCAGTTCTTC.

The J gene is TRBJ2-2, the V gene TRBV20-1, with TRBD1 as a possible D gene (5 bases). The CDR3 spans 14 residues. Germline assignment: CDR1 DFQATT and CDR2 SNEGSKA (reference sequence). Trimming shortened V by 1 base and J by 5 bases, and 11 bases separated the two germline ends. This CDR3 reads CSARGGRVTGELFF. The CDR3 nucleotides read TGCAGTGCTAGAGGGGGCAGGGTAACCGGGGAGCTGTTTTTT.

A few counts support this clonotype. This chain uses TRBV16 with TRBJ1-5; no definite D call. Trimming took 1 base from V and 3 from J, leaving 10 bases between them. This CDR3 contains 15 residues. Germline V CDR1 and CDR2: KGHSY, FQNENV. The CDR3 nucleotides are TGTGCCAGCAGCCAATTCACCAGCAACAATCAGCCCCAGCATTTT. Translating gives CASSQFTSNNQPQHF.

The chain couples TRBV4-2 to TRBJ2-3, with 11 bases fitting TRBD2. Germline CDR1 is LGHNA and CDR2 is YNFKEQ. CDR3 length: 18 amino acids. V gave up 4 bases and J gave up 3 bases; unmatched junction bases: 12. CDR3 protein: CASSPSELLAGVTDTQYF. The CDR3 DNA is TGTGCCAGCAGCCCTAGCGAATTACTAGCGGGAGTAACAGATACGCAGTATTTT.